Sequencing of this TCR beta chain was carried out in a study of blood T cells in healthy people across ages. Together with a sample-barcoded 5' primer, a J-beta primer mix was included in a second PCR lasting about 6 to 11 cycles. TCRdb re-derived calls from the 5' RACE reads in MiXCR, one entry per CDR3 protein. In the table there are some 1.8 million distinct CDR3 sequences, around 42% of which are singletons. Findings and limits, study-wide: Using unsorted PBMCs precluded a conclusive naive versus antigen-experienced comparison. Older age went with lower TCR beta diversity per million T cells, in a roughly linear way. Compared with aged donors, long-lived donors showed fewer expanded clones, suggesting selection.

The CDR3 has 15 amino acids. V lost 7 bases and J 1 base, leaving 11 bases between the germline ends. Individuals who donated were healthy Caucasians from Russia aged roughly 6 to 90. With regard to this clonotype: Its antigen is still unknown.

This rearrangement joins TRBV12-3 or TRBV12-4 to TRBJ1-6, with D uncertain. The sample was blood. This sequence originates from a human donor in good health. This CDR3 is CASTSSVSYNSPLHF. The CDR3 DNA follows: TGTGCCAGCACTTCTTCGGTATCCTATAATTCACCCCTCCACTTT.